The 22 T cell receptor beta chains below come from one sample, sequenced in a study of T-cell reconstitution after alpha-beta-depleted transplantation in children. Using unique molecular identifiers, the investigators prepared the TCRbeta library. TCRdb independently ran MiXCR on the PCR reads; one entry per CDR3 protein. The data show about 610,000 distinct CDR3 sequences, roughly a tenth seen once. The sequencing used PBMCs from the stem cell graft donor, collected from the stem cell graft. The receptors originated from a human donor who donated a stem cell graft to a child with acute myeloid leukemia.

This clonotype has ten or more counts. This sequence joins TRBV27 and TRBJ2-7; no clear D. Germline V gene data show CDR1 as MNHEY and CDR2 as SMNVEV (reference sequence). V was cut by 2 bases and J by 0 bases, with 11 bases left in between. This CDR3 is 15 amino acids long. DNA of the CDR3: TGTGCCAGCAGTTTAGGGTACCAACTCTCCTACGAGCAGTACTTC. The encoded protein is CASSLGYQLSYEQYF.

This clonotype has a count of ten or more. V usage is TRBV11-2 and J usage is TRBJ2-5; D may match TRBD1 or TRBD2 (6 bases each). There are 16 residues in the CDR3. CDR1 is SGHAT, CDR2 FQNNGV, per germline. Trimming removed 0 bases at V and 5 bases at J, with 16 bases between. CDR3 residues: CASSLDSGGLGETQYF. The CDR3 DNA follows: TGTGCCAGCAGCTTAGATTCCGGGGGCTTAGGGGAGACCCAGTACTTC.

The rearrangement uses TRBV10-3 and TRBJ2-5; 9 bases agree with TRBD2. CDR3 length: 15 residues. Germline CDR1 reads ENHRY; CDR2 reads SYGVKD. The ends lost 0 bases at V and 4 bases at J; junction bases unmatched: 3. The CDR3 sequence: CAISESPAGGETQYF. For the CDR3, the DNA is TGTGCCATCAGTGAGTCCCCAGCGGGAGGAGAGACCCAGTACTTC.

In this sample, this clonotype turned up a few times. CDR3 sequence reads: CASSSLPQGSNEQFF. The CDR3 nucleotides read TGTGCCAGCAGTTCGCTACCCCAGGGGTCCAATGAGCAGTTCTTC. The chain employs TRBV7-9 and TRBJ2-1, with D perhaps TRBD1 (6 bases). The CDR3 is made up of 15 amino acids. Germline loops: CDR1 SEHNR, CDR2 FQNEAQ (reference sequence). Deletions cut 6 bases from V and 6 bases from J, with 18 bases between.

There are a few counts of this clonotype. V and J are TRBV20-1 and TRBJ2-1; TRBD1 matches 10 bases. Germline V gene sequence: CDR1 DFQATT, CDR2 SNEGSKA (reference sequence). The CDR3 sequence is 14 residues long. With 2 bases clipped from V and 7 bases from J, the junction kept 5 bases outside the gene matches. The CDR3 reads CSARSGQGGNEQFF. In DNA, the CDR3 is TGCAGTGCTAGAAGTGGACAGGGGGGTAATGAGCAGTTCTTC.

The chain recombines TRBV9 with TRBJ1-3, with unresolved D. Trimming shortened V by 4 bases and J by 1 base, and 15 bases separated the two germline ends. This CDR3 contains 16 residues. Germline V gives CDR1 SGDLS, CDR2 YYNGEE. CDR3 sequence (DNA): TGTGCCAGCAGCTCTAACCCCTCAGGATCTGGAAACACCATATATTTT. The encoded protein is CASSSNPSGSGNTIYF.

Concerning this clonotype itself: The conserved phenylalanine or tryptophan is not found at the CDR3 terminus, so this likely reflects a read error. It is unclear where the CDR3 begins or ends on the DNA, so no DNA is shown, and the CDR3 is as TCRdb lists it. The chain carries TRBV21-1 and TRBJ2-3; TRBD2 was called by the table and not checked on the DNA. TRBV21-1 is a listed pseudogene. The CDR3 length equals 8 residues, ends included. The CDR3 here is CAPTSRGG.

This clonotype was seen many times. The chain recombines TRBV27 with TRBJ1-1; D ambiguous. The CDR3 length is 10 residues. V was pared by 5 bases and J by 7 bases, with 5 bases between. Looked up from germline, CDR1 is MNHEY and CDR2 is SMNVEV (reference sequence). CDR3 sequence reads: CASSPREAFF. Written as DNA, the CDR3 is TGTGCCAGCAGTCCCCGTGAAGCTTTCTTT.

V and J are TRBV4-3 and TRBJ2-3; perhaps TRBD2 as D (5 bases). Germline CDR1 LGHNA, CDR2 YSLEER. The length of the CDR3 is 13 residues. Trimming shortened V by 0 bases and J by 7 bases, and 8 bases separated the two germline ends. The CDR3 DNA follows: TGCGCCAGCAGCCAAGATTCGGGAAATACGCAGTATTTT. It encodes CASSQDSGNTQYF.

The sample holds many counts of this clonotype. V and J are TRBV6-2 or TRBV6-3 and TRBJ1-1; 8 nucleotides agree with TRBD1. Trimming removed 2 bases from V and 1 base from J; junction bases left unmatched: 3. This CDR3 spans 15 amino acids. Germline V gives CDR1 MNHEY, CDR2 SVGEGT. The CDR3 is CASSYGGQGNTEAFF. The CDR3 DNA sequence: TGTGCCAGCAGTTACGGCGGACAGGGGAACACTGAAGCTTTCTTT.

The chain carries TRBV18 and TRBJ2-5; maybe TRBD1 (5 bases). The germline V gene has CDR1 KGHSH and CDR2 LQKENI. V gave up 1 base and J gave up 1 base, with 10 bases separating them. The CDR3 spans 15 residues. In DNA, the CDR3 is TGTGCCAGCTCACCACTAGCCCAGGGCCAAGAGACCCAGTACTTC. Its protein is CASSPLAQGQETQYF.

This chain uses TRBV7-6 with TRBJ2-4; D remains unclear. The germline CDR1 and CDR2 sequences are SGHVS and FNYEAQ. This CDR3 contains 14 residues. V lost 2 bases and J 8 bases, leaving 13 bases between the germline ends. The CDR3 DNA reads TGTGCCAGCAGCTTACTGGGTGAATCCGACATTCAGTACTTC. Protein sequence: CASSLLGESDIQYF.

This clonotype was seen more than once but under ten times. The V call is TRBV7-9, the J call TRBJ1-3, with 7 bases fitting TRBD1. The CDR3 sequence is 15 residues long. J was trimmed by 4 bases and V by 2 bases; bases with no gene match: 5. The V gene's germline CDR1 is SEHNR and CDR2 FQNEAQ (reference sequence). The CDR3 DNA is TGTGCCAGCAGCTTATCACAGGGGATAGGAAACACCATATATTTT. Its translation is CASSLSQGIGNTIYF.

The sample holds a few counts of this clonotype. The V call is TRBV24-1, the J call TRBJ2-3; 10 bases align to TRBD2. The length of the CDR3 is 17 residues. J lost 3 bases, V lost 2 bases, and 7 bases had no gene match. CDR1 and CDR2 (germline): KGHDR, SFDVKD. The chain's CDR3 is CATSDSRLAGHTDTQYF. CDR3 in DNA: TGTGCCACCAGTGATTCCCGACTAGCGGGTCATACAGATACGCAGTATTTT.

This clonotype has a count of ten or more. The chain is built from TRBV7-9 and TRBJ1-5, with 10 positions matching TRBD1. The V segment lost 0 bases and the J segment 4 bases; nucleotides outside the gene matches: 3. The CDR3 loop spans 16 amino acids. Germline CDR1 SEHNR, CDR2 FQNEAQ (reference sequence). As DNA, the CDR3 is TGTGCCAGCAGCTTAGCGACGGGACAGGGGAATCAGCCCCAGCATTTT. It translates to CASSLATGQGNQPQHF.

The CDR3 coding sequence is TGCAGTGCTAGGGACCTAGCGTGGGGGACCCAGTACTTC. Translation gives CSARDLAWGTQYF. This rearrangement joins TRBV20-1 to TRBJ2-5; possibly TRBD2 for D (6 bases). The V end was cut by 3 bases, the J end by 7 bases, with 15 bases between. In germline, CDR1 is DFQATT, CDR2 SNEGSKA (reference sequence). The CDR3 spans 13 residues.

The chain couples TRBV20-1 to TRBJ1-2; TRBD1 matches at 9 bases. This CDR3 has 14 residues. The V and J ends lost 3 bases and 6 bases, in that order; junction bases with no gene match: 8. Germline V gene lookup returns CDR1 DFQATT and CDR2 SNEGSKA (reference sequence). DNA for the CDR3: TGCAGTGCTAGGACGGGACAGGGTGTTAATGGCTACACCTTC. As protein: CSARTGQGVNGYTF.

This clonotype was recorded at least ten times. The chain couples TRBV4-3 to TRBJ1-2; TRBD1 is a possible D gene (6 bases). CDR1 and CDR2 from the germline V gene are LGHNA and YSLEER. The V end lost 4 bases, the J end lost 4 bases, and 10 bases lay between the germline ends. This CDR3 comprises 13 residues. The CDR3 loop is CASSPGQLYGYTF. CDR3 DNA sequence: TGCGCCAGCAGCCCCGGACAGCTCTATGGCTACACCTTC.

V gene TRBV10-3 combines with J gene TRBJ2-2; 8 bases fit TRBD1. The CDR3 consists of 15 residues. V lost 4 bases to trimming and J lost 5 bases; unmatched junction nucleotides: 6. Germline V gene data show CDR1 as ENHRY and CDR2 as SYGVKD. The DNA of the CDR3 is TGTGCCATCAGTGCGAGGGACAGGTCGACCGGGGAGCTGTTTTTT. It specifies CAISARDRSTGELFF.

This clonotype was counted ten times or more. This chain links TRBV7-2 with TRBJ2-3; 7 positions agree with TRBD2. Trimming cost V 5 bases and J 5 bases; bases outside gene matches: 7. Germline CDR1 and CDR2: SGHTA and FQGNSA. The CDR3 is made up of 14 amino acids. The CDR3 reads CASSRGGSGDTQYF. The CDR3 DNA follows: TGTGCCAGCAGCCGCGGGGGAAGTGGAGATACGCAGTATTTT.

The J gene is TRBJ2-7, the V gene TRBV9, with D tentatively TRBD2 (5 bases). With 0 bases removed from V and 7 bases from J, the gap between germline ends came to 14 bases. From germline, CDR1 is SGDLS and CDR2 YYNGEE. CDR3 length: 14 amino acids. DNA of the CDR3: TGTGCCAGCAGCGTAGAGGTCCGGGATGGGGAGCAGTACTTC. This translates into CASSVEVRDGEQYF.

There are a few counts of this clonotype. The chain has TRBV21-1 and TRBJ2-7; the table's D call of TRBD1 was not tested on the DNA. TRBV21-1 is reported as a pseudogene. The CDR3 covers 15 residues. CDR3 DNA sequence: TGTGCCAGCAGCGAGACGTGCCCCGGAGGAGGCGAGCAGTACTTC. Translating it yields CASSETCPGGGEQYF.